This paragraph reports one T cell receptor beta chain. Assay used: immunoSEQ multiplex PCR; TCRdb lists only in-frame clones, some missing. The repertoire consists of fewer than 95,000 clones, with around 93% occurring once and the leading ten covering around 2.3%. The source of the sample is a study of T cell changes during pregnancy in multiple sclerosis. CDR1 is SGHKS, CDR2 YYEKEE, per germline (reference sequence). The junction had 8 bases not matched to a gene; V was cut back by 4 bases and J by 3 bases. CDR3 length: 17 residues. The V gene is TRBV5-5, the J gene TRBJ2-2, with 11 nucleotides matching TRBD2. This receptor was taken from a female donor with multiple sclerosis, enrolled in a pregnancy study. The sequencing used peripheral blood, collected in the third trimester of pregnancy. In nucleotides, the CDR3 is TGTGCCAGCAGCACCATGGGACTAGCGGACTACACCGGGGAGCTGTTTTTT. Its translation: CASSTMGLADYTGELFF. Full variable domain (rest looked up from reference TRBV5-5 and TRBJ2-2): DAGVTQSPTHLIKTRGQQVTLRCSPISGHKSVSWYQQVLGQGPQFIFQYYEKEERGRGNFPDRFSARQFPNYSSELNVNALLLGDSALYLCASSTMGLADYTGELFFGEGSRLTVL.